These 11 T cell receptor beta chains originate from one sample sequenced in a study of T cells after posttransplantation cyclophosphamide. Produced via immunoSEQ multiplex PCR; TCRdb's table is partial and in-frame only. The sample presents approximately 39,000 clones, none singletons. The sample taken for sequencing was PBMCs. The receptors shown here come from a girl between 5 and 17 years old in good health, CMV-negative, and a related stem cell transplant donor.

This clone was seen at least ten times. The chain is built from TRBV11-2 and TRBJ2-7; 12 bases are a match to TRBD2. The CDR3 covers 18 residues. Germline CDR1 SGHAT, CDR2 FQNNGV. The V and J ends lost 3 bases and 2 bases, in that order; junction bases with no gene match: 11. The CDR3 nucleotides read TGTGCCAGCAGCTTCGGATTCGGGACTAGCGGGCCCACCTACGAGCAGTACTTC. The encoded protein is CASSFGFGTSGPTYEQYF.

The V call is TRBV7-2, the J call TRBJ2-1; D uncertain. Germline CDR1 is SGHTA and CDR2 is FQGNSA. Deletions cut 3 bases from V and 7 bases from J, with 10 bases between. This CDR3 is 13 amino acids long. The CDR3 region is CASSFGVANEQFF. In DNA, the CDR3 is TGTGCCAGCAGCTTTGGAGTGGCGAATGAGCAGTTCTTC.

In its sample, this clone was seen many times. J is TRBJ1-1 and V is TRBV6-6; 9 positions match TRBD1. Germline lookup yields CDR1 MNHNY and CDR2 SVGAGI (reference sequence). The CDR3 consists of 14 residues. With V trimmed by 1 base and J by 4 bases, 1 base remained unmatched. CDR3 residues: CASSYLTGGTEAFF. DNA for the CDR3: TGTGCCAGCAGTTACTTGACAGGGGGCACTGAAGCTTTCTTT.

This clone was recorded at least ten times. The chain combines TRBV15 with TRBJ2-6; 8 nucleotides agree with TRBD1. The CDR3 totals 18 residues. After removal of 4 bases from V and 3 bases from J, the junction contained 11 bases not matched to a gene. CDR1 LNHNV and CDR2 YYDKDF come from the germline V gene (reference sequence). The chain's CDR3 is CATSTPTGVGLGANVLTF. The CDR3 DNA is TGTGCCACCAGCACTCCGACAGGGGTCGGGCTTGGGGCCAACGTCCTGACTTTC.

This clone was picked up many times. CDR3 in amino acids: CASSETGGPLSYEQYF. The CDR3 DNA reads as TGCGCCAGCAGTGAGACAGGGGGGCCTTTATCCTACGAGCAGTACTTC. J is TRBJ2-7 and V is TRBV10-1; TRBD1 matches at 8 bases. CDR3 length: 16 residues. Losses at the gene ends were 2 bases for V and 1 base for J; bases not matched to a gene: 7. CDR1 is WNHNN, CDR2 SYGVQD, per germline (reference sequence).

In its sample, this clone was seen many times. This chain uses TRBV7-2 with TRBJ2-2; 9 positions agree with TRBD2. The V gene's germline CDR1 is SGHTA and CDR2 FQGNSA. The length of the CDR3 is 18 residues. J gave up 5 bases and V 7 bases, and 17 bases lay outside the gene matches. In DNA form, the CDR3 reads TGTGCCAGCACCCAATTGGCGGGAGGGCCTTGGGGGACCGGGGAGCTGTTTTTT. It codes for CASTQLAGGPWGTGELFF.

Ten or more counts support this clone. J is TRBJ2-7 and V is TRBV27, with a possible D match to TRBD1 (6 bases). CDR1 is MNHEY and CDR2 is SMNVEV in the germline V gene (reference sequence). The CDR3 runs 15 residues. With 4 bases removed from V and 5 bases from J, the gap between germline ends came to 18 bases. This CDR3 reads CASSSPTRTGHEQYF. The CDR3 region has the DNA TGTGCCAGCAGTTCCCCTACTCGTACAGGGCACGAGCAGTACTTC.

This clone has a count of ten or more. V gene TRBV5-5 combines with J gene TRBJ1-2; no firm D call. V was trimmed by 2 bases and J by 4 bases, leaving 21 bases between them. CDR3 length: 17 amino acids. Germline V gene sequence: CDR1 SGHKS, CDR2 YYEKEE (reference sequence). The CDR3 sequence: CASSLAGSAPSLYGYTF. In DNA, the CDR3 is TGTGCCAGCAGCTTAGCGGGGTCTGCCCCTAGCCTCTATGGCTACACCTTC.

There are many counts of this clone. The DNA for the CDR3 is TGTGCCAGCAGTTACGGTAGGGAGAACTATGGCTACACCTTC. Translated: CASSYGRENYGYTF. This rearrangement joins TRBV6-6 to TRBJ1-2; D is unclear. Trimming left V 2 bases short and J 2 bases short, with 9 bases between. The CDR3 sequence is 14 residues long. From germline, CDR1 is MNHNY and CDR2 SVGAGI (reference sequence).

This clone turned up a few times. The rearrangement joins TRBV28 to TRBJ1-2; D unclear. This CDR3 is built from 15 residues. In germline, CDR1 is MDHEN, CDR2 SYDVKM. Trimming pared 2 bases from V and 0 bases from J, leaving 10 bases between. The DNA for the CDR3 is TGTGCCAGCAGTTTAGTCACAAGCGCTAACTATGGCTACACCTTC. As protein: CASSLVTSANYGYTF.

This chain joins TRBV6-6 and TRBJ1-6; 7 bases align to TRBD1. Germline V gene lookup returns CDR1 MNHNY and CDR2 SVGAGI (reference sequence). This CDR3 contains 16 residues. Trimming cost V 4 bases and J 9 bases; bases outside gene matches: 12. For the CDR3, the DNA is TGTGCCAGCAGTTTGACAGGGCGCCGGGGATTTTCACCCCTCCACTTT. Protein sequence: CASSLTGRRGFSPLHF.